The rows below give T cell receptor beta chains drawn from one sample of a study of T cell repertoires in ileal Crohn's disease. Repertoires were generated with immunoSEQ multiplex PCR, while TCRdb's copy carries only in-frame clones and drops some. The data contain about 4,500 clones, under 85% of them singletons. The sequenced material came from ileal tissue. The receptors here all came from an adult with Crohn's disease. Each CDR3 is given with its conserved first and last residue. Fields, in order: CDR3 DNA, CDR3 protein, clone size, V gene, D gene, J gene. D genes are given only for firm matches. Clone size appears in some rows only: once, few, many, or a class for an expanded clone.

TGTGCCACCAGCAGCGGACTGGGGGGGACCTACGAGCAGTACTTC	CATSSGLGGTYEQYF	NA	TRBV15	TRBD2	TRBJ2-7
TGTGCCAGCAGGGCTGACAGCGTGCCCCTCCACTTT	CASRADSVPLHF	NA	TRBV6-1	NA	TRBJ1-6
TGTGCCAGCAGCTTGAAGCTGGACACTGAAGCTTTCTTT	CASSLKLDTEAFF	NA	TRBV11-2	NA	TRBJ1-1
TGTGCCACCAGCAGAGGATTTACTATTAATAATTCACCCCTCCACTTT	CATSRGFTINNSPLHF	few	TRBV15	NA	TRBJ1-6
TGTGCCAGCAGTGACTCGGGCCTAACCACAGATACGCAGTATTTT	CASSDSGLTTDTQYF	few	TRBV6-4	NA	TRBJ2-3
TGTGCCAGCAGTCCGGGAAGGCGGTCCTACGAGCAGTACTTC	CASSPGRRSYEQYF	NA	TRBV28	NA	TRBJ2-7
TGTGCCAGCGCTGATGGTCGCAGCCAAGAGACCCAGTACTTC	CASADGRSQETQYF	NA	TRBV2	NA	TRBJ2-5
TGTGCCAGCAGCTTGGACGGGGGGGGTAATGAAAAACTGTTTTTT	CASSLDGGGNEKLFF	NA	TRBV5-4	NA	TRBJ1-4
TGCGCCAGCAGCCAAGATCCCGTTCGACAGGCAGATACGCAGTATTTT	CASSQDPVRQADTQYF	NA	TRBV4-3	NA	TRBJ2-3
TGTGCCAGTATGTCGTCGGGGGGCAGGGAAAAACTGTTTTTT	CASMSSGGREKLFF	NA	TRBV28	NA	TRBJ1-4
TGTGCCAGCAGCGTACAGGTTAACACTGAAGCTTTCTTT	CASSVQVNTEAFF	NA	TRBV9	NA	TRBJ1-1
TGTGCCAGCAGCTTGGTCATCGGGGTAGCGGGTGAACAAGAGACCCAGTACTTC	CASSLVIGVAGEQETQYF	once	TRBV5-6	TRBD2	TRBJ2-5
TGTGCCAGCAGCTCCAGTGATAATGAGCAGTTCTTC	CASSSSDNEQFF	NA	TRBV7-3	NA	TRBJ2-1